This T cell receptor beta chain was retrieved from a study of blood T cell repertoires in COVID-19. Study details: Collection of acute and convalescent COVID-19 samples took place in the United States, Italy and Spain. PBMCs, B-cell-depleted T cells, or T cells were the source of the cDNA or gDNA that made up the material.

As handled by the study authors: How many nucleated cells were present was estimated from reference gene primer amplification. Data came from immunoSEQ multiplex PCR; TCRdb stores just in-frame clones and leaves some out. The DNA gave D and trimming, while V, J and clone size come from that table. The sample shows 53,000 or so clones, about nine tenths of them seen only once. Trimming cost V 5 bases and J 16 bases; bases outside gene matches: 7. The CDR3 has 12 residues. Germline V gives CDR1 SGHTA, CDR2 FQGNSA. V usage is TRBV7-2 and J usage is TRBJ1-6; 8 nucleotides agree with TRBD1. Sequencing was performed on peripheral blood. The origin of this receptor is a middle-aged man with acute or convalescent COVID-19. This CDR3 reads CASSTRTGRLHF. In DNA form, the CDR3 reads TGTGCCAGCAGCACCAGGACAGGGAGACTCCACTTT.